This TCR beta chain was sequenced in a study of blood T cell repertoires in COVID-19. Study in general: Acute and convalescent COVID-19 samples came from the United States, Italy and Spain. Sources were T cells, B-cell-depleted T cells, or PBMCs; the material itself was cDNA or gDNA.

Germline loops: CDR1 GTSNPN, CDR2 SVGIG (reference sequence). The CDR3 consists of 13 residues. V gave up 1 base and J gave up 3 bases, with 7 bases separating them. Original methodology: Amplified reference gene primers provided the basis for estimating nucleated cell counts. This table comes from immunoSEQ multiplex PCR, and its TCRdb copy is limited to in-frame clones, with some not included. V, J and clone size reflect that table, while D and trimming were determined from the DNA. The table lists 93,000 or so clones, roughly 90% of them singletons. The sequence derives from a woman aged 55-69 years with acute or convalescent COVID-19. The rearrangement links TRBV30 to TRBJ1-5; D is unresolved. The specimen was peripheral blood. The CDR3 DNA reads as TGTGCCTGGAGTGAAGAGATCAATCAGCCCCAGCATTTT. This gives the protein CAWSEEINQPQHF.